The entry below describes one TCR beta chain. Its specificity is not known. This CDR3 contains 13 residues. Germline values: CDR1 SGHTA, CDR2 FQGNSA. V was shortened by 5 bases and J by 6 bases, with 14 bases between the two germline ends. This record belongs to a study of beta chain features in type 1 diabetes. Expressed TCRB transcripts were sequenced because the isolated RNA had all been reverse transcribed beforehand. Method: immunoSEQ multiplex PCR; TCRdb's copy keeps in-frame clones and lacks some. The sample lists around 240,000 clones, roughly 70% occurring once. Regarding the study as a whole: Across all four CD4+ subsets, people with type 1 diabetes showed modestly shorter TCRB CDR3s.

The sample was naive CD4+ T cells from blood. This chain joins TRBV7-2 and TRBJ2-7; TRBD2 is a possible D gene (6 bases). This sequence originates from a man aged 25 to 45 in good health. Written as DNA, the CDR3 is TGTGCCAGCAGCCCCCTGGCGGAGGGCGAGCAGTACTTC. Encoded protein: CASSPLAEGEQYF.